A single sample gave rise to the 5 T cell receptor beta chains below, sequenced in a study of blood T cell repertoires in COVID-19. Clones were read by immunoSEQ multiplex PCR, and TCRdb kept only the in-frame ones, dropping some. This sample carries about 33,000 clones, about 81% of them seen once, and the ten largest clones take over 35%. Sequencing input: peripheral blood. Source of these receptors: an elderly man with acute or convalescent COVID-19.

The count of this clone is one. The chain is built from TRBV24-1 and TRBJ2-1, with D perhaps TRBD2 (6 bases). V lost 4 bases, J lost 9 bases, and 12 bases lay in between. Germline V gene lookup returns CDR1 KGHDR and CDR2 SFDVKD. This CDR3 region has 13 residues. CDR3 bases: TGTGCCACCAGTGAGACGGGGGTCGGTGAGCAGTTCTTC. Translating it yields CATSETGVGEQFF.

V and J are TRBV10-2 and TRBJ1-1, with D hard to call. This CDR3 is built from 12 residues. V lost 8 bases, J lost 1 base, and 8 bases lay in between. Germline CDR1 and CDR2: WSHSY and SAAADI. The CDR3 spells CASRDANTEAFF. The CDR3 DNA sequence: TGCGCCAGCCGGGATGCGAACACTGAAGCTTTCTTT.

The J gene is TRBJ2-1, the V gene TRBV18, with 7 bases aligning to TRBD1. The CDR3 totals 16 residues. Trimming at V came to 6 bases and at J to 6 bases, leaving 14 bases not matched to a gene. Germline CDR1 and CDR2: KGHSH and LQKENI. The CDR3, as DNA: TGTGCCAGCTCCACCACAGGGGCAGGGGATGGCAATGAGCAGTTCTTC. Its translation is CASSTTGAGDGNEQFF.

The rearrangement joins TRBV12-5 to TRBJ1-1; D unresolved. Germline CDR1 reads LGHNT; CDR2 reads FRNRAP. Trimming removed 4 bases from V and 2 bases from J, with 14 bases in between. The CDR3 has 15 residues. The CDR3: CASGSPGRGNTEAFF. In DNA form, the CDR3 reads TGTGCTAGTGGTTCCCCAGGTCGGGGAAACACTGAAGCTTTCTTT.

This chain links TRBV12-2 with TRBJ1-1. TRBV12-2 is a pseudogene segment. CDR3 length: 15 residues. CDR3 residues: CASRLKCKSNTEAFF. The CDR3 DNA is TGTGCAAGTCGCTTAAAATGTAAATCGAACACTGAAGCTTTCTTT.